The rows below give T cell receptor beta chains drawn from one sample of a study of identical twins. TCRdb itself ran the 5' RACE reads through MiXCR, one entry per CDR3 protein. Of 450,000 or so distinct CDR3 sequences listed, 20% to 25% are singletons. These data also formed part of another study, on T cells expressing NK-cell markers.

The sequencing sample was made of CD4+ T cells sorted from blood. All receptors derive from a woman between 18 and 29 years old in good health. The CDR3 runs from the conserved cysteine through the conserved F or W. A D gene is named only where the DNA matches it firmly. The size of a clone is reported for some rows only, either as once, few or many, or as a class for expanded clones.

CDR3 protein: CASSSSTAWAGELFF
CDR3 DNA: TGTGCCAGCAGCTCCTCGACAGCGTGGGCCGGGGAGCTGTTTTTT
clone size: .
V gene: TRBV6-5
D gene: .
J gene: TRBJ2-2

CDR3 protein: CSASPTSGNRDTQYF
CDR3 DNA: TGCAGTGCTAGCCCGACTAGCGGGAATAGAGATACGCAGTATTTT
clone size: .
V gene: TRBV20-1
D gene: TRBD2
J gene: TRBJ2-3

CDR3 protein: CASSYRRTGGTEAFF
CDR3 DNA: TGTGCCAGCAGCTACAGACGGACGGGGGGCACTGAAGCTTTCTTT
clone size: many
V gene: TRBV7-8
D gene: .
J gene: TRBJ1-1

CDR3 protein: CASSTRLGQAPLNTEAFF
CDR3 DNA: TGCGCCAGCAGCACCCGATTGGGGCAGGCACCTTTGAACACTGAAGCTTTCTTT
clone size: few
V gene: TRBV5-1
D gene: .
J gene: TRBJ1-1

CDR3 protein: CASNPTGGRTDTQYF
CDR3 DNA: TGTGCCAGCAACCCGACAGGGGGCAGGACAGATACGCAGTATTTT
clone size: .
V gene: TRBV2
D gene: TRBD1
J gene: TRBJ2-3

CDR3 protein: CASSQQGYEQYF
CDR3 DNA: TGCGCCAGCAGCCAACAGGGCTACGAGCAGTACTTC
clone size: many
V gene: TRBV5-1
D gene: .
J gene: TRBJ2-7

CDR3 protein: CSARVYQEQFF
CDR3 DNA: TGCAGTGCTAGAGTCTATCAAGAGCAGTTCTTC
clone size: .
V gene: TRBV20-1
D gene: .
J gene: TRBJ2-1

CDR3 protein: CASRRDPYTGELFF
CDR3 DNA: TGTGCCAGCAGACGGGACCCATACACCGGGGAGCTGTTTTTT
clone size: few
V gene: TRBV12-3/TRBV12-4
D gene: .
J gene: TRBJ2-2

CDR3 protein: CASSQLDRSSYEQYF
CDR3 DNA: TGTGCCAGCAGCCAATTGGACAGGAGCTCCTACGAGCAGTACTTC
clone size: few
V gene: TRBV14
D gene: TRBD1
J gene: TRBJ2-7

CDR3 protein: CASSQDLRDEQYF
CDR3 DNA: TGCGCCAGCAGCCAAGATCTTCGCGACGAGCAGTACTTC
clone size: few
V gene: TRBV4-3
D gene: .
J gene: TRBJ2-7

CDR3 protein: CASSYRREGTGTGAYEQYF
CDR3 DNA: TGTGCCAGCAGTTACCGGCGAGAGGGGACCGGGACAGGGGCCTACGAGCAGTACTTC
clone size: few
V gene: TRBV6-5
D gene: TRBD1
J gene: TRBJ2-7

CDR3 protein: CASSGQGGKTGELFF
CDR3 DNA: TGTGCCAGCAGCGGACAGGGGGGGAAGACCGGGGAGCTGTTTTTT
clone size: .
V gene: TRBV2
D gene: TRBD1
J gene: TRBJ2-2

CDR3 protein: CASSEPIQETPNF
CDR3 DNA: TGTGCCAGCTCGGAACCCATTCAGGAGACACCAAACTTC
clone size: .
V gene: TRBV18
D gene: .
J gene: TRBJ2-7

CDR3 protein: CASSSGTSGGASTQYF
CDR3 DNA: TGCGCCAGCAGCTCCGGGACTAGCGGGGGGGCCAGTACGCAGTATTTT
clone size: .
V gene: TRBV5-1
D gene: TRBD2
J gene: TRBJ2-3

CDR3 protein: CASRRENTESLF
CDR3 DNA: TGCGCCAGTCGTCGGGAGAACACTGAATCTCTCTTT
clone size: .
V gene: TRBV10-2
D gene: .
J gene: TRBJ1-1

CDR3 protein: CASSLAVQPQHF
CDR3 DNA: TGCGCCAGCAGCTTGGCTGTTCAGCCCCAGCATTTT
clone size: .
V gene: TRBV5-1
D gene: .
J gene: TRBJ1-5

CDR3 protein: CSASLRAAQETQYF
CDR3 DNA: TGCAGTGCTAGTCTCCGAGCAGCCCAAGAGACCCAGTACTTC
clone size: few
V gene: TRBV20-1
D gene: .
J gene: TRBJ2-5

CDR3 protein: CAISESPSGSFHEQYF
CDR3 DNA: TGTGCCATCAGTGAGTCTCCTAGCGGGTCCTTCCACGAGCAGTACTTC
clone size: .
V gene: TRBV10-3
D gene: TRBD2
J gene: TRBJ2-7

CDR3 protein: CASSQGPPYNEQFF
CDR3 DNA: TGTGCCAGCAGCCAAGGACCCCCCTACAATGAGCAGTTCTTC
clone size: many
V gene: TRBV3-1
D gene: .
J gene: TRBJ2-1

CDR3 protein: CASSFRAGENEQYF
CDR3 DNA: TGTGCCAGCAGCTTCAGAGCGGGAGAAAACGAGCAGTACTTC
clone size: few
V gene: TRBV5-4
D gene: TRBD2
J gene: TRBJ2-7

CDR3 protein: CAIRRGPWETQYF
CDR3 DNA: TGTGCCATCAGGCGTGGACCGTGGGAGACCCAGTACTTC
clone size: .
V gene: TRBV10-3
D gene: .
J gene: TRBJ2-5

CDR3 protein: CASIRGSSGSNEQFF
CDR3 DNA: TGTGCCAGTATTCGCGGGAGTAGTGGATCAAATGAGCAGTTCTTC
clone size: .
V gene: TRBV19
D gene: TRBD2
J gene: TRBJ2-1

CDR3 protein: CASSATVYEQYF
CDR3 DNA: TGCGCCAGCAGTGCGACAGTGTACGAGCAGTACTTC
clone size: .
V gene: TRBV10-2
D gene: .
J gene: TRBJ2-7

CDR3 protein: CASSARSVGELFF
CDR3 DNA: TGTGCCAGCAGCGCCCGGAGTGTCGGGGAGCTGTTTTTT
clone size: few
V gene: TRBV5-6
D gene: .
J gene: TRBJ2-2

CDR3 protein: CSARATGANTGELFF
CDR3 DNA: TGCAGTGCTAGAGCGACAGGGGCTAATACCGGGGAGCTGTTTTTT
clone size: few
V gene: TRBV20-1
D gene: TRBD1
J gene: TRBJ2-2

CDR3 protein: CASSQPGRDRGETQYF
CDR3 DNA: TGCGCCAGCAGCCAACCGGGCCGGGACAGGGGAGAGACCCAGTACTTC
clone size: .
V gene: TRBV4-1
D gene: TRBD1
J gene: TRBJ2-5

CDR3 protein: CSVEQNTGELFF
CDR3 DNA: TGCAGCGTTGAACAGAACACCGGGGAGCTGTTTTTT
clone size: few
V gene: TRBV29-1
D gene: .
J gene: TRBJ2-2

CDR3 protein: CATSSPRTSGGSDTQYF
CDR3 DNA: TGTGCCACCAGCAGTCCCCGGACTAGCGGGGGCTCAGATACGCAGTATTTT
clone size: .
V gene: TRBV15
D gene: TRBD2
J gene: TRBJ2-3

CDR3 protein: CSARDSARRGGSYNEQFF
CDR3 DNA: TGCAGTGCTAGAGATTCAGCGCGACGAGGCGGGTCCTACAATGAGCAGTTCTTC
clone size: few
V gene: TRBV20-1
D gene: .
J gene: TRBJ2-1

CDR3 protein: CSVVGQNGAEAFF
CDR3 DNA: TGCAGCGTTGTGGGCCAGAATGGCGCTGAAGCTTTCTTT
clone size: many
V gene: TRBV29-1
D gene: .
J gene: TRBJ1-1

CDR3 protein: CASSAPSGGAGDTQYF
CDR3 DNA: TGTGCCAGCAGTGCTCCTAGCGGGGGGGCAGGAGATACGCAGTATTTT
clone size: .
V gene: TRBV9
D gene: TRBD2
J gene: TRBJ2-3

CDR3 protein: CASAFGGNTGELFF
CDR3 DNA: TGTGCCAGCGCTTTCGGAGGGAACACCGGGGAGCTGTTTTTT
clone size: .
V gene: TRBV25-1
D gene: .
J gene: TRBJ2-2

CDR3 protein: CASSLDRGFVDEQFF
CDR3 DNA: TGTGCCAGCAGCTTAGATCGGGGGTTCGTCGATGAGCAGTTCTTC
clone size: few
V gene: TRBV11-2
D gene: .
J gene: TRBJ2-1

CDR3 protein: CASSLGVPYEQYF
CDR3 DNA: TGCGCCAGCAGCTTGGGGGTCCCCTACGAGCAGTACTTC
clone size: .
V gene: TRBV5-1
D gene: .
J gene: TRBJ2-7

CDR3 protein: CSATRTGPGDTQYF
CDR3 DNA: TGCAGTGCCACCCGGACAGGGCCGGGAGATACGCAGTATTTT
clone size: .
V gene: TRBV20-1
D gene: TRBD1
J gene: TRBJ2-3

CDR3 protein: CASRERNYEQYF
CDR3 DNA: TGTGCCAGCAGAGAGAGAAACTACGAGCAGTACTTC
clone size: few
V gene: TRBV2
D gene: .
J gene: TRBJ2-7

CDR3 protein: CASSFDRVNSPLHF
CDR3 DNA: TGCGCCAGCAGCTTTGACAGGGTCAATTCACCCCTCCACTTT
clone size: few
V gene: TRBV5-1
D gene: TRBD1
J gene: TRBJ1-6

CDR3 protein: CATSRETAPWDSPLHF
CDR3 DNA: TGTGCCACCAGCAGAGAGACGGCCCCCTGGGATTCACCCCTCCACTTT
clone size: .
V gene: TRBV15
D gene: .
J gene: TRBJ1-6